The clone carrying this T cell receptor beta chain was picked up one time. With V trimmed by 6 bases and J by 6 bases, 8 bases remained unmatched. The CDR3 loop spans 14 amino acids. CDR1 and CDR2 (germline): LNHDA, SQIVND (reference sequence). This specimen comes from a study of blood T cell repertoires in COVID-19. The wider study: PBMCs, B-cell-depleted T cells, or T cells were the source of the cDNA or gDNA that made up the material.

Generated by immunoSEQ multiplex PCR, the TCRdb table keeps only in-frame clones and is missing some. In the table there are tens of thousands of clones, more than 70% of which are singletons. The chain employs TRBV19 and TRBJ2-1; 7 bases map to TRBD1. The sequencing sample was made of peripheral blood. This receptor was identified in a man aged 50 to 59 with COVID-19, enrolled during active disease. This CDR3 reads CASRNKGGRNEQFF. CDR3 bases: TGTGCCAGTAGAAATAAAGGGGGCCGCAATGAGCAGTTCTTC.